One sample yielded the 5 T cell receptor beta chains listed below, sequenced in a study of neurological immune-mediated disorders. One entry per CDR3 protein, called by TCRdb with MiXCR from the 5' RACE reads. The sample includes under 35,000 distinct CDR3 sequences, more than 1.3% of them seen just once. Source material: PBMCs. Receptor source: a woman aged 25 to 39 with multiple sclerosis.

This clonotype has at least ten counts. The rearrangement joins TRBV27 to TRBJ1-5, with TRBD1 as a possible D gene (6 bases). Trimming left V 6 bases short and J 9 bases short, with 18 bases between. Germline CDR1 is MNHEY and CDR2 is SMNVEV (reference sequence). CDR3 size: 14 residues. CDR3 in DNA: TGTGCCAGCAGCTTCGACAGGCTCAAAGGGCCCCAGCATTTT. Translating gives CASSFDRLKGPQHF.

This clonotype was picked up many times. This chain connects TRBV12-3 or TRBV12-4 to TRBJ2-2, with TRBD1 matching 7 bases. Trimming removed 4 bases from V and 0 bases from J; junction bases left unmatched: 8. There are 17 residues in the CDR3. The CDR3 DNA reads as TGTGCCAGCAGTTCGGACAGGTTCATTGCGAACACCGGGGAGCTGTTTTTT. Its protein product is CASSSDRFIANTGELFF.

This clonotype showed up many times. The rearrangement links TRBV5-1 to TRBJ1-4, with a possible D match to TRBD1 (6 bases). Germline V CDR1 and CDR2: SGHRS, YFSETQ. Trimming cost V 4 bases and J 0 bases, with 13 bases left between them. The CDR3 spans 16 residues. This CDR3 is CASSRRQAATNEKLFF. For the CDR3, the DNA is TGCGCCAGCAGCCGTCGACAGGCCGCAACTAATGAAAAACTGTTTTTT.

This clonotype was counted at least ten times. The chain uses TRBV6-6 and TRBJ1-1; D unresolved. V lost 4 bases, J lost 1 base, and 10 bases lay in between. CDR1 and CDR2 (germline): MNHNY, SVGAGI (reference sequence). There are 14 residues in the CDR3. The CDR3 DNA reads TGTGCCAGCAGTTCCAGGACCGCGAACACTGAAGCTTTCTTT. As protein: CASSSRTANTEAFF.

This clonotype was seen repeatedly, ten times or more. The rearrangement joins TRBV5-5 to TRBJ1-4; 9 nucleotides align to TRBD1. The trim removed 0 bases at V and 5 bases at J, leaving 8 bases unmatched. Germline CDR1 reads SGHKS; CDR2 reads YYEKEE (reference sequence). This CDR3 is 17 amino acids long. The CDR3 here is CASSLDRGLIKNEKLFF. Here the CDR3 DNA reads TGTGCCAGCAGCTTGGACAGGGGGCTAATCAAGAATGAAAAACTGTTTTTT. The whole variable domain, remainder taken from reference TRBV5-5 and TRBJ1-4, is DAGVTQSPTHLIKTRGQQVTLRCSPISGHKSVSWYQQVLGQGPQFIFQYYEKEERGRGNFPDRFSARQFPNYSSELNVNALLLGDSALYLCASSLDRGLIKNEKLFFGSGTQLSVL.